In this sample, the clone carrying this T cell receptor beta chain turned up many times. RNA transcripts yielded amplified TCR beta CDR3 regions. Second-round multiplex PCR followed a first-round RT-PCR using HTBI primers. TCRdb itself ran the multiplex PCR reads through MiXCR, one entry per CDR3 protein. The sample has about 1.1 million distinct CDR3 sequences, about 35% seen once. This CDR3 spans 15 amino acids. Per the germline V gene, CDR1 is LNHDA and CDR2 is SQIVND (reference sequence). The V end was cut by 6 bases, the J end by 0 bases, with 15 bases between. This record belongs to a study of Graves' ophthalmopathy and Graves' hyperthyroidism.

The V and J genes are TRBV19 and TRBJ2-7, with D uncertain. The source material was peripheral blood or thyroid tissue (not recorded which). This sequence originates from an adult man with Graves' hyperthyroidism. CDR3 DNA sequence: TGTGCCAGTAGCTTGCCCGGAGCCACCTCCTACGAGCAGTACTTC. Amino acids: CASSLPGATSYEQYF.